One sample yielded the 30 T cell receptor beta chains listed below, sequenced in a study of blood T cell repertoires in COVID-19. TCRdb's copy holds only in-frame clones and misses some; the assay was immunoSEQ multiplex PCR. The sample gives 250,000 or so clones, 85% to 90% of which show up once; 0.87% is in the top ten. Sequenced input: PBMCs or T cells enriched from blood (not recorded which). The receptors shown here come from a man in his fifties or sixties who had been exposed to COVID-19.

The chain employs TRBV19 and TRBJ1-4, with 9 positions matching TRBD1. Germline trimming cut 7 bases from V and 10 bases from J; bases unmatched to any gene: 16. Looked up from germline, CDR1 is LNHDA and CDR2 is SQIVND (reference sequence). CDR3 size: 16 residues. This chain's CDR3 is CASNALPGQGKGKLFF. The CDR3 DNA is TGTGCCAGTAATGCCCTTCCGGGACAGGGAAAGGGAAAACTGTTTTTT.

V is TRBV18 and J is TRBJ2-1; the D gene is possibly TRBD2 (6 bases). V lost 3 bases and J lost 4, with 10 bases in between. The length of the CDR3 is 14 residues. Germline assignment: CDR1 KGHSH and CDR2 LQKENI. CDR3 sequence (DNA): TGTGCCAGCTCACCCGGGCGGGGATACAATGAGCAGTTCTTC. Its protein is CASSPGRGYNEQFF.

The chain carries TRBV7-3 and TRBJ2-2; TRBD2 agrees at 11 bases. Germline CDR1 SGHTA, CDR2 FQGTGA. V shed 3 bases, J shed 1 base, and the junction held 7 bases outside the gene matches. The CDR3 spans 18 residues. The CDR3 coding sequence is TGTGCCAGCAGCTTCGGGGGACTAGCGGTAATGAACACCGGGGAGCTGTTTTTT. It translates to CASSFGGLAVMNTGELFF.

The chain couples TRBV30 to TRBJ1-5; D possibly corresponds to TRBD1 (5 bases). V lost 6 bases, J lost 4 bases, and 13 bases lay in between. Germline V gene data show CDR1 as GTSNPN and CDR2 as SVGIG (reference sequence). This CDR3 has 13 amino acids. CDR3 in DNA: TGTGCCTGTGGACAAGGCCCAAATCAGCCCCAGCATTTT. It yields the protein CACGQGPNQPQHF.

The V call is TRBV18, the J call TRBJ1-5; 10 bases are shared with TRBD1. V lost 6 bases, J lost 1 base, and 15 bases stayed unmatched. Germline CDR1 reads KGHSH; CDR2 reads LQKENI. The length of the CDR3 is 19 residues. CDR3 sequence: CASSPGGDRGSPSNQPQHF. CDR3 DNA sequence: TGTGCCAGCTCCCCAGGGGGGGACAGGGGTTCCCCCAGCAATCAGCCCCAGCATTTT. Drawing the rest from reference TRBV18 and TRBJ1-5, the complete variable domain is NAGVMQNPRHLVRRRGQEARLRCSPMKGHSHVYWYRQLPEEGLKFMVYLQKENIIDESGMPKERFSAEFPKEGPSILRIQQVVRGDSAAYFCASSPGGDRGSPSNQPQHFGDGTRLSIL.

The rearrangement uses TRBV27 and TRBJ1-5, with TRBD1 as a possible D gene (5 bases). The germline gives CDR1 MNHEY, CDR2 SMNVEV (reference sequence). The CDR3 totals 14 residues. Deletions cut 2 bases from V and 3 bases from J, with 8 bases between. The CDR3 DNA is TGTGCCAGCAGTTTACCAGGGCTCAATCAGCCCCAGCATTTT. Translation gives CASSLPGLNQPQHF.

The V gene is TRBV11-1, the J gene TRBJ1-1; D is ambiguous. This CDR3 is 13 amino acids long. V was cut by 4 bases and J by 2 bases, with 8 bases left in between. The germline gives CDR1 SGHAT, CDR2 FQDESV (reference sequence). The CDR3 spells CASSWARNTEAFF. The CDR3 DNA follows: TGTGCCAGCAGCTGGGCGAGAAACACTGAAGCTTTCTTT.

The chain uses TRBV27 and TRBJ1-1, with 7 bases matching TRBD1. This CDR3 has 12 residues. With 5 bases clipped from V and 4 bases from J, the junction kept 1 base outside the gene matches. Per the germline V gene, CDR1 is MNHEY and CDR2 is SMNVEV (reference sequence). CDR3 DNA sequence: TGTGCCAGCAGTACAGGGGCCACTGAAGCTTTCTTT. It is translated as CASSTGATEAFF.

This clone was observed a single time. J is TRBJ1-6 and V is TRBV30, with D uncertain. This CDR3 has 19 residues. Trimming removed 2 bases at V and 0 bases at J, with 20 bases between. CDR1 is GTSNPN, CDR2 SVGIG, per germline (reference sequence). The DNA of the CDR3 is TGTGCCTGGAGTAAAGGCTTACGTTACGGGAGCTCCTATAATTCACCCCTCCACTTT. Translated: CAWSKGLRYGSSYNSPLHF.

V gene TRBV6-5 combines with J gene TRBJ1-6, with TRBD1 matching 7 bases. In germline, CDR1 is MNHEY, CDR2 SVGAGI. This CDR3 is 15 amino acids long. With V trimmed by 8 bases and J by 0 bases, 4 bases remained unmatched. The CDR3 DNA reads TGTGCCAGCGGGGACAGCTTCTCCTATAATTCACCCCTCCACTTT. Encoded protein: CASGDSFSYNSPLHF.

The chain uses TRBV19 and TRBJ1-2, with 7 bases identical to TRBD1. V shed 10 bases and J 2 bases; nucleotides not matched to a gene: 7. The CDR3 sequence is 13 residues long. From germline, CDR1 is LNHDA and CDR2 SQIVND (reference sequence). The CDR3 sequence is CATESTGNYGYTF. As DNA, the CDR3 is TGTGCCACCGAATCGACAGGGAACTATGGCTACACCTTC.

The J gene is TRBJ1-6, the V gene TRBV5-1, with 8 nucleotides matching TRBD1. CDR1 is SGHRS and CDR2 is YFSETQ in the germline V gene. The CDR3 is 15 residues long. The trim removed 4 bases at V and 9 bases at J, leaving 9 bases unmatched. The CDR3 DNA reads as TGCGCCAGCAGCCAAGCGACAGGGGAGAGTTCACCCCTCCACTTT. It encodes CASSQATGESSPLHF.

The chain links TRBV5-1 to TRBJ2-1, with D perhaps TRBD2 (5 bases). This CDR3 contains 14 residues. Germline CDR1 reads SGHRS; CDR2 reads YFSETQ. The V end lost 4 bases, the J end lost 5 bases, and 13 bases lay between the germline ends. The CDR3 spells CASSAGDTNNEQFF. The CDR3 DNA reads TGCGCCAGCAGCGCGGGCGACACCAACAATGAGCAGTTCTTC.

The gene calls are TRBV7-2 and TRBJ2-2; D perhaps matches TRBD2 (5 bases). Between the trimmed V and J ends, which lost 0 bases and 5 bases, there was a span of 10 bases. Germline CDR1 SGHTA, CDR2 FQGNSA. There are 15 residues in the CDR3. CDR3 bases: TGTGCCAGCAGCTTAGCATGGTGGAGGACCGGGGAGCTGTTTTTT. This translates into CASSLAWWRTGELFF.

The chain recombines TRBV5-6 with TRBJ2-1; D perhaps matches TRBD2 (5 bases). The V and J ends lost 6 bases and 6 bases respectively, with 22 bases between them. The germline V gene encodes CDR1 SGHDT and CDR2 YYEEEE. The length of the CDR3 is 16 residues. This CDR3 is CASIPSREYGLNEQFF. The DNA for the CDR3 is TGTGCCAGCATCCCGAGTAGGGAGTACGGCCTCAATGAGCAGTTCTTC.

CDR3 DNA: TGTGCCAGCAGCTTAGCGGGACAAAGGAACACTGAAGCTTTCTTT. Translated: CASSLAGQRNTEAFF. The rearrangement joins TRBV7-9 to TRBJ1-1, with D maybe TRBD1 (6 bases). The CDR3 is made up of 15 amino acids. V was trimmed by 0 bases and J by 1 base, leaving 9 bases between them. Germline V gives CDR1 SEHNR, CDR2 FQNEAQ (reference sequence).

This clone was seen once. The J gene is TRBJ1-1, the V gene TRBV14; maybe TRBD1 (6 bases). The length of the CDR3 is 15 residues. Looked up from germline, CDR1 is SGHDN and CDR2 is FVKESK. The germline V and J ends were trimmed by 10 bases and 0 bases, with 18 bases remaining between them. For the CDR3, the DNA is TGTGCCACTACACGGGGGGCCGGGGTGAACACTGAAGCTTTCTTT. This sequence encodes CATTRGAGVNTEAFF.

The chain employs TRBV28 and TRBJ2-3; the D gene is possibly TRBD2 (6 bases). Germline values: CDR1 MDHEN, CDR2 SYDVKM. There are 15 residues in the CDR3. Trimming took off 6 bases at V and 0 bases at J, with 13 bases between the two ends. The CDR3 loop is CASSTGTPSTDTQYF. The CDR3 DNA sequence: TGTGCCAGCAGCACCGGGACTCCAAGCACAGATACGCAGTATTTT.

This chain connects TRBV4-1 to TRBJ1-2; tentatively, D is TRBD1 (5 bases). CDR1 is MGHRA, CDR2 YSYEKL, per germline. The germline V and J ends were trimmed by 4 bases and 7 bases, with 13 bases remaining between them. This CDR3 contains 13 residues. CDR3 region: CASSRKQEFGYTF. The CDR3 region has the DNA TGCGCCAGCAGCCGGAAACAGGAGTTTGGCTACACCTTC.

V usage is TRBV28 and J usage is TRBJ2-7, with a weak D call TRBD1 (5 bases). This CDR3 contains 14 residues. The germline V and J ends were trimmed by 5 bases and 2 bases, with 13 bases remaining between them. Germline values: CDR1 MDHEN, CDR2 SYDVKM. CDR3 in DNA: TGTGCCAGCAGTCCGCAGGGCCCAGCCTACGAGCAGTACTTC. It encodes CASSPQGPAYEQYF. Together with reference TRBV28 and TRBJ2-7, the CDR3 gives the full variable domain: DVKVTQSSRYLVKRTGEKVFLECVQDMDHENMFWYRQDPGLGLRLIYFSYDVKMKEKGDIPEGYSVSREKKERFSLILESASTNQTSMYLCASSPQGPAYEQYFGPGTRLTVT.

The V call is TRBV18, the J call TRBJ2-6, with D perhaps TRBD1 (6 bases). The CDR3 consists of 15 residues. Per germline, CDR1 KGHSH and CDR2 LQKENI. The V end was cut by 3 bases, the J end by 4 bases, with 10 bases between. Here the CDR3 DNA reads TGTGCCAGCTCACCGACAGGCGGAGGGGCCAACGTCCTGACTTTC. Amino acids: CASSPTGGGANVLTF.

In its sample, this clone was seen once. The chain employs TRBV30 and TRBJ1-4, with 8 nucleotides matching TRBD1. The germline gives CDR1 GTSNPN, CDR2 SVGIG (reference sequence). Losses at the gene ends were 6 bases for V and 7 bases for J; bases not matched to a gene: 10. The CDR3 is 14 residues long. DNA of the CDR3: TGTGCCTGCGACCGTCAGGGGGCGGGTGAAAAACTGTTTTTT. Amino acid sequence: CACDRQGAGEKLFF.

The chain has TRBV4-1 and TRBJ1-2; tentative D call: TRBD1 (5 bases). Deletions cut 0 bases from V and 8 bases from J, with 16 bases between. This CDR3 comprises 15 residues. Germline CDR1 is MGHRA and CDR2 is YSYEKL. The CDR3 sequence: CASSQDLLRTRGYTF. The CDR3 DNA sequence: TGCGCCAGCAGCCAAGATCTCCTTCGGACACGCGGCTACACCTTC.

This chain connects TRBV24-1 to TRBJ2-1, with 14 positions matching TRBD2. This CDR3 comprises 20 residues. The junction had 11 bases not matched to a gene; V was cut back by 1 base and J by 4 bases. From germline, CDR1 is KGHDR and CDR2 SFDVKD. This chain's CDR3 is CATSDFGPGTSGGRYNEQFF. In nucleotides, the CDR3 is TGTGCCACCAGTGATTTTGGACCCGGGACTAGCGGGGGCCGATACAATGAGCAGTTCTTC.

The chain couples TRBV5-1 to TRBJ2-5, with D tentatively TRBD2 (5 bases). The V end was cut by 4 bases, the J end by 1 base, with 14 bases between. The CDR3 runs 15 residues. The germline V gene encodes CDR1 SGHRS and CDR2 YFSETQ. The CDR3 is CASSPASLGQETQYF. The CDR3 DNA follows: TGCGCCAGCAGCCCCGCCTCACTAGGCCAAGAGACCCAGTACTTC.

This chain's CDR3 is CASSIGTGDQPQHF. In DNA form, the CDR3 reads TGCGCCAGCAGCATCGGGACAGGGGATCAGCCCCAGCATTTT. This chain joins TRBV5-1 and TRBJ1-5; 10 nucleotides agree with TRBD1. V lost 4 bases to trimming and J lost 5 bases; unmatched junction nucleotides: 3. The CDR3 length is 14 residues. Looked up from germline, CDR1 is SGHRS and CDR2 is YFSETQ.

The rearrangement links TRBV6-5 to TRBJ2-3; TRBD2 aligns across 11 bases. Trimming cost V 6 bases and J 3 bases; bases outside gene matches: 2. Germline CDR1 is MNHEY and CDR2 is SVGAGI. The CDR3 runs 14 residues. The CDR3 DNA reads TGTGCCAGCAGACCTAGCGGGAGGACAGATACGCAGTATTTT. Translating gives CASRPSGRTDTQYF.

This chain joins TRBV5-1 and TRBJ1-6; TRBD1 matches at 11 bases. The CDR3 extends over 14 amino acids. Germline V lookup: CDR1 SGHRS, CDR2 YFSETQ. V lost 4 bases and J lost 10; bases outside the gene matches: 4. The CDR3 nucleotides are TGCGCCAGCAGCAGGGACAGGGGGAACTCACCCCTCCACTTT. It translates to CASSRDRGNSPLHF.

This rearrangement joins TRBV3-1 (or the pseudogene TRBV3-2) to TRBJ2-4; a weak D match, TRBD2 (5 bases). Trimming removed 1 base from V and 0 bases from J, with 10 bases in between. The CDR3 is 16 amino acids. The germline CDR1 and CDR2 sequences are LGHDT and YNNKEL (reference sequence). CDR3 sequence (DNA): TGTGCCAGCAGCCAAGTGGGTGGACTAGCCAAAAACATTCAGTACTTC. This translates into CASSQVGGLAKNIQYF.

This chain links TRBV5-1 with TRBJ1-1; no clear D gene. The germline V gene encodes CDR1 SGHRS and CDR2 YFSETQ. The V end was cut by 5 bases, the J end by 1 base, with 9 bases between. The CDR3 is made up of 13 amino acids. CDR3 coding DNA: TGCGCCAGCAGTGGACGGGAGAACACTGAAGCTTTCTTT. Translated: CASSGRENTEAFF.